The rows below give T cell receptor beta chains drawn from one sample of a study of cytomegalovirus exposure and HLA in healthy donors. Assay: immunoSEQ multiplex PCR; the TCRdb copy retains only in-frame clones and omits some. The sample contains around 68,000 clones, around 72% of which appear only once. Material: PBMCs. The receptors here all came from a woman aged 30 to 39 in good health and CMV-seropositive. Each CDR3 is given with its conserved first and last residue. A D gene is named only where the DNA matches it firmly. Some rows mark clone size as missing; the rest say once, few, many or name a class of expanded clone.

clone_size j_call v_call d_call cdr3_nt cdr3_aa
- TRBJ2-3 TRBV7-2 TRBD2 TGTGCCAGCAGCTTAGGGGACTACAGCACAGATACGCAGTATTTT CASSLGDYSTDTQYF
- TRBJ2-6 TRBV15 - TGTGCCACCAGCAGAGATCCGGGGTCTGGGGCCAACGTCCTGACTTTC CATSRDPGSGANVLTF
- TRBJ2-5 TRBV6-5 - TGTGCCAGCAGTTACGGAGGGAGCAGGGCTGAGACCCAGTACTTC CASSYGGSRAETQYF
- TRBJ2-2 TRBV9 - TGTGCCAGCAGCCCACCCCGGTTTAGGACTCAAATTAACACCGGGGAGCTGTTTTTT CASSPPRFRTQINTGELFF
once TRBJ1-1 TRBV7-7 - TGTGCTAGCAGCCTTAGCTTGAACACTGAAGCTTTCTTT CASSLSLNTEAFF
once TRBJ1-5 TRBV7-2 - TGTGCCAGCAGCTTAGTTCCGGGGAATCAGCCCCAGCATTTT CASSLVPGNQPQHF
- TRBJ1-4 TRBV5-1 - TGCGCCAGCAGCCCGGGACTCGAAGAAAAACTGTTTTTT CASSPGLEEKLFF
- TRBJ2-1 TRBV27 TRBD2 TGTGCCAGCAGTTTAACGGGAGGGCCCTACAATGAGCAGTTCTTC CASSLTGGPYNEQFF
- TRBJ2-7 TRBV7-2 - TGTGCCAGTGGAGGGGCTACCTACGAGCAGTACTTC CASGGATYEQYF
- TRBJ2-5 TRBV27 TRBD2 TGTGCCAGCAGTTTCTCCGGACTAGCGGGAAAAGAGACCCAGTACTTC CASSFSGLAGKETQYF
- TRBJ2-1 TRBV11-2 - TGTGCCTGCCAGGAAGGATACAATGAGCAGTTCTTC CACQEGYNEQFF
- TRBJ2-5 TRBV30 - TGTGCCGGCAGGGGCACGGGAGAGACCCAGTACTTC CAGRGTGETQYF
- TRBJ1-5 TRBV28 - TGTGCCAGCAATACGCAGGGTCGGCCCCAGCATTTT CASNTQGRPQHF
- TRBJ1-2 TRBV29-1 - TGCAGCGTTTGGTTAGGGGAAGGCTACACCTTC CSVWLGEGYTF
- TRBJ1-1 TRBV2 - TGTGCCAGCAGGTGGGCGAACACTGAAGCTTTCTTT CASRWANTEAFF
- TRBJ2-7 TRBV7-2 TRBD1 TGTGCCAGCAGCTTATTTGACAGGGGGCAGTACGAGCAGTACTTC CASSLFDRGQYEQYF
- TRBJ2-3 TRBV5-1 - TGCGCCAGCAGCTTGGAAGCGGTTAGCACAGATACGCAGTATTTT CASSLEAVSTDTQYF
- TRBJ2-3 TRBV30 TRBD2 TGTGCCTGGAGTAATAGTCTGGCGGGGGCGCAGTATTTT CAWSNSLAGAQYF
- TRBJ2-1 TRBV27 TRBD2 TGTGCCAGCAGTTTCTCAGGACTAGCGGGGGCCTACAATGAGCAGTTCTTC CASSFSGLAGAYNEQFF
- TRBJ1-5 TRBV19 TRBD1 TGTGCCAGTAGTTGGAGACAGGGTAGCAATCAGCCCCAGCATTTT CASSWRQGSNQPQHF
- TRBJ2-1 TRBV30 TRBD2 TGTGCCTTAGGGACTAGCGGGATTCGGGAGCAGTTCTTC CALGTSGIREQFF
- TRBJ2-7 TRBV4-3 TRBD1 TGCGCCAGCAGCCAAGATACCGGACAGGGGGCCCACGAGCAGTACTTC CASSQDTGQGAHEQYF
- TRBJ2-1 TRBV11-3 - TGTGCCAGCAGCTTTAACAATGAGCAGTTCTTC CASSFNNEQFF
once TRBJ2-1 TRBV4-3 TRBD2 TGCGCCAGCAGCCAAGATCAAAGCGGGAGAGGCTCCTACAATGAGCAGTTCTTC CASSQDQSGRGSYNEQFF
- TRBJ2-4 TRBV7-6 TRBD1 TGTGCCAGCAGCTTGGCTGACAGGGGTGCTTCCTTAGCCAAAAACATTCAGTACTTC CASSLADRGASLAKNIQYF
- TRBJ2-5 TRBV4-3 - TGCGCCAGCAGCCAAGACTCTAGCCCAGAGACCCAGTACTTC CASSQDSSPETQYF
once TRBJ2-3 TRBV4-2 TRBD2 TGTGCCAGCAGCCAAGAATTTGGCGGGAGCGGGACAGATACGCAGTATTTT CASSQEFGGSGTDTQYF
- TRBJ2-3 TRBV4-2 - TGTGCCAGCAGCCAAGGAATAGTTAGAGATACGCAGTATTTT CASSQGIVRDTQYF
- TRBJ2-3 TRBV6-6 - TGTGCCAGCAAGGGGGAAGGTTCCACAGATACGCAGTATTTT CASKGEGSTDTQYF
- TRBJ2-3 TRBV30 - TGTGCCTGGAGTGTTTTCAGGGGAAAAATCACAGATACGCAGTATTTT CAWSVFRGKITDTQYF
- TRBJ2-7 TRBV14 - TGTGCCAGCAGCCAAGAGAGAAAGCGGCGCCACGAGCAGTACTTC CASSQERKRRHEQYF
few TRBJ1-1 TRBV5-6 - TGTGCCAGCAGCTTGCCGACAGTCACTGAAGCTTTCTTT CASSLPTVTEAFF
- TRBJ2-3 TRBV6-6 - TGTGCCAGCAGTTCCGGACTCGAACCGAACACAGATACGCAGTATTTT CASSSGLEPNTDTQYF